This is a list of T cell receptor beta chains from one sample in a study of cytomegalovirus exposure and HLA in healthy donors. Some clones are missing from TCRdb's copy, which holds only in-frame ones; the method was immunoSEQ multiplex PCR. The sample has some 190,000 clones; approximately 86% are singletons. The sequenced sample consisted of PBMCs. These receptor sequences come from a woman in her twenties or thirties in good health and CMV-seronegative. Each CDR3 is given with its conserved first and last residue. A D gene is named only where the DNA matches it firmly. Rows give clone size only sometimes, using once, few, many, or a class for an expanded clone.

J	D	V	size	CDR3	DNA
TRBJ2-5	-	TRBV28	-	CASSLRHLQETQYF	TGTGCCAGCAGTTTGCGTCACCTTCAAGAGACCCAGTACTTC
TRBJ2-3	-	TRBV11-2	-	CASSLDSDTQYF	TGTGCCAGCAGCCTGGACTCGGATACGCAGTATTTT
TRBJ2-7	-	TRBV28	-	CASSLARAANYEQYF	TGTGCCAGCAGTCTAGCGCGGGCCGCTAACTACGAGCAGTACTTC
TRBJ2-5	-	TRBV19	-	CASSVTVSLGGTQYF	TGTGCCAGTAGTGTGACAGTATCTCTAGGGGGGACCCAGTACTTC
TRBJ2-1	-	TRBV28	-	CASSPRGVYHEQFF	TGTGCCAGCAGCCCCAGGGGCGTTTACCATGAGCAGTTCTTC
TRBJ2-5	-	TRBV28	-	CASSPLSQETQYF	TGTGCCAGCAGTCCACTAAGCCAAGAGACCCAGTACTTC
TRBJ2-1	-	TRBV7-8	-	CASSLIRQVLDEQFF	TGTGCCAGCAGCTTAATTAGACAGGTTCTCGATGAGCAGTTCTTC
TRBJ2-3	TRBD2	TRBV5-4	-	CASSSWTSGGTDTDTQYF	TGTGCCAGCAGCTCTTGGACTAGCGGGGGGACCGATACAGATACGCAGTATTTT
TRBJ2-7	TRBD2	TRBV5-1	-	CASSTSARSYEQYF	TGCGCCAGCAGCACTAGCGCTCGCTCCTACGAGCAGTACTTC
TRBJ2-5	TRBD1	TRBV2	-	CASRDRGETQYF	TGTGCCAGCAGGGACAGGGGTGAGACCCAGTACTTC
TRBJ2-1	TRBD1	TRBV30	-	CAWTRGLTYNEQFF	TGTGCCTGGACCAGGGGGCTGACCTACAATGAGCAGTTCTTC
TRBJ2-5	-	TRBV9	once	CASSAHDAGETQYF	TGTGCCAGCAGCGCCCATGACGCGGGGGAGACCCAGTACTTC
TRBJ1-3	-	TRBV6-7	-	CAPTEGNTIYF	TGTGCCCCAACGGAGGGAAACACCATATATTTT
TRBJ2-1	-	TRBV11-2	-	CASSLGAVNEQFF	TGTGCCAGCAGCTTAGGAGCGGTTAATGAGCAGTTCTTC
TRBJ1-1	TRBD1	TRBV11-3	-	CASSRQGPNTEAFF	TGTGCCAGCAGCCGACAGGGTCCGAACACTGAAGCTTTCTTT
TRBJ1-1	-	TRBV2	-	CASSLETGNTEAFF	TGTGCCAGCAGTCTGGAGACAGGGAACACTGAAGCTTTCTTT
TRBJ2-5	-	TRBV6-5	-	CASSYSRETQYF	TGTGCCAGCAGTTACTCCCGAGAGACCCAGTACTTC
TRBJ2-7	-	TRBV6-5	-	CASGRDEQYF	TGTGCCAGCGGTCGAGACGAGCAGTACTTC
TRBJ2-1	-	TRBV11-2	-	CASSFRPGTSYNEQFF	TGTGCCAGCAGCTTTAGACCCGGGACTTCCTACAATGAGCAGTTCTTC
TRBJ2-7	TRBD1	TRBV11-2	few	CASSLLGQGGEQYF	TGTGCCAGCAGCTTACTGGGACAGGGAGGCGAGCAGTACTTC
TRBJ2-3	TRBD1	TRBV5-1	-	CASSGGQGGTDTQYF	TGCGCCAGCAGCGGGGGACAGGGAGGCACAGATACGCAGTATTTT
TRBJ1-1	-	TRBV28	-	CASSSPRVRAFF	TGTGCCAGCAGTTCCCCGAGAGTCCGGGCTTTCTTT
TRBJ2-5	TRBD2	TRBV11-2	-	CASSLDPLAGVLETQYF	TGTGCCAGCAGCTTAGATCCGCTAGCGGGAGTCTTGGAGACCCAGTACTTC
TRBJ2-3	-	TRBV7-6	-	CASSSSPDTQYF	TGTGCCAGCAGCTCCTCCCCAGATACGCAGTATTTT
TRBJ2-7	TRBD2	TRBV5-6	-	CASSLTSGNYEQYF	TGTGCCAGCAGCTTAACTAGCGGGAACTACGAGCAGTACTTC
TRBJ2-3	TRBD2	TRBV6-4	few	CASSPSGGAVTDTQYF	TGTGCCAGCAGCCCTAGCGGGGGGGCCGTTACAGATACGCAGTATTTT
TRBJ2-3	TRBD2	TRBV5-8	-	CASSVLGLAGTDTQYF	TGTGCCAGCAGCGTACTGGGACTAGCGGGAACCGATACGCAGTATTTT
TRBJ2-1	TRBD1	TRBV7-6	-	CASSLGQGFFNEQFF	TGTGCCAGCAGCTTGGGACAGGGCTTTTTCAATGAGCAGTTCTTC
TRBJ2-1	-	TRBV19	-	CASSIGSSYNEQFF	TGTGCCAGTAGTATAGGGAGTTCCTACAATGAGCAGTTCTTC
TRBJ2-5	TRBD1	TRBV7-2	-	CASSLDRGQETQYF	TGTGCCAGCAGCTTGGACAGGGGCCAAGAGACCCAGTACTTC
TRBJ1-2	-	TRBV10-3	once	CAISEGEVKGYTF	TGTGCCATCAGTGAAGGAGAAGTTAAAGGCTACACCTTC
TRBJ2-7	TRBD1	TRBV29-1	-	CSVWGLGQGIESYEQYF	TGCAGCGTATGGGGGTTGGGACAGGGCATCGAATCCTACGAGCAGTACTTC
TRBJ2-2	-	TRBV5-6	-	CASSFLLQHTGELFF	TGTGCCAGCAGCTTTTTGTTACAGCACACCGGGGAGCTGTTTTTT
TRBJ1-1	-	TRBV10-3	-	CAISGGLKTDTEAFF	TGTGCCATCAGTGGGGGCCTCAAGACAGACACTGAAGCTTTCTTT
TRBJ2-7	TRBD1	TRBV7-9	-	CASSLDRGGYEQYF	TGTGCCAGCAGCCTGGACAGGGGAGGGTACGAGCAGTACTTC
TRBJ2-5	TRBD1	TRBV2	-	CASNGQGIETQYF	TGTGCCAGCAACGGACAGGGGATAGAGACCCAGTACTTC
TRBJ2-7	-	TRBV2	-	CASSRGFYEQYF	TGTGCCAGCAGCCGGGGATTTTACGAGCAGTACTTC
TRBJ1-5	-	TRBV6-1	once	CASRGPQNQPQHF	TGTGCCAGCAGAGGCCCACAGAATCAGCCCCAGCATTTT
TRBJ2-7	TRBD1	TRBV11-2	-	CASSLGTGGNEQYF	TGTGCCAGCAGCTTAGGGACAGGGGGCAACGAGCAGTACTTC
TRBJ2-3	TRBD2	TRBV5-4	-	CASSFGTSGRRRADTQYF	TGTGCCAGCAGCTTCGGGACTAGCGGGAGAAGGAGGGCAGATACGCAGTATTTT
TRBJ2-1	TRBD1	TRBV4-1	-	CASPGRGLYNEQFF	TGCGCCAGCCCAGGCAGGGGGCTTTACAATGAGCAGTTCTTC